These T cell receptor beta chains were read from a single sample in a study of blood T cell repertoires in COVID-19. Measured with immunoSEQ multiplex PCR; TCRdb has only the in-frame clones, and not every one. The repertoire holds about 160,000 clones, 83% seen once, with 3.5% to 5% in the top ten. The specimen sequenced was PBMCs or T cells enriched from blood (not recorded which). The receptors derive from a woman between 50 and 59 years old who had recovered from COVID-19. The CDR3 runs from the conserved cysteine through the conserved F or W. Fields, in order: V gene, clone size, D gene, J gene, CDR3 DNA, CDR3 protein. The D gene is left open where the match is weak. Clone sizes are given selectively: once, few, many, or a class where the clone is expanded.

TRBV29-1	.	.	TRBJ1-2	TGCAGCTTTTCAAAAACTAACGCTGGCTACACCTTC	CSFSKTNAGYTF
TRBV30	.	.	TRBJ1-1	TGTGCCTGGACCCGCGGGAACACTGAAGCTTTCTTT	CAWTRGNTEAFF
TRBV27	.	TRBD1	TRBJ1-1	TGTGCCAGCAGTGGGACAGGGGGCTGGGGTGAAGCTTTCTTT	CASSGTGGWGEAFF
TRBV28	.	TRBD1	TRBJ1-4	TGTGCCAGCAGTTTACGGGGGACAGGGGTACTGTTTTTT	CASSLRGTGVLFF
TRBV19	once	.	TRBJ2-1	TGTGCCAGTAGTCGAAAGGGGAGGAGCTCCTACAATGAGCAGTTCTTC	CASSRKGRSSYNEQFF
TRBV27	.	.	TRBJ1-6	TGTGCCAGCCGTCGGGGCGGGGATAATTCACCCCTCCACTTT	CASRRGGDNSPLHF
TRBV10-1	.	TRBD1	TRBJ1-5	TGCGCCAGCAGGGACGACAGGGAAAGGTGTGTACGGAGCAATCAGCCCCAGCATTTT	CASRDDRERCVRSNQPQHF
TRBV5-4	.	TRBD2	TRBJ2-5	TGTGCCAGCAGCTTCCGCAAGAGCGGGGGACAAGAGACCCAGTACTTC	CASSFRKSGGQETQYF
TRBV28	.	TRBD1	TRBJ1-2	TGTGCCAGCAGACCTACGGGACAGAACTATGGCTACACCTTC	CASRPTGQNYGYTF
TRBV9	.	TRBD1	TRBJ2-1	TGTGCCAGCCGGGGACAGCACAGCTCCTACAATGAGCAGTTCTTC	CASRGQHSSYNEQFF
TRBV7-3	.	TRBD2	TRBJ2-2	TGTGCCAGCAGCTCCCGACTAGCGGGGGGGTCTAACACCGGGGAGCTGTTTTTT	CASSSRLAGGSNTGELFF
TRBV11-3	.	TRBD2	TRBJ2-2	TGTGCCAGCCCAGCGGGAGTCACCGGGGAGCTGTTTTTT	CASPAGVTGELFF
TRBV29-1	.	.	TRBJ1-5	TGCAGCGTTGTATGGCGACGGCCGGCCGGGGCCCAGCATTTT	CSVVWRRPAGAQHF
TRBV6-2/TRBV6-3	.	.	TRBJ2-2	TGTGCCAGCAGCCCTACGGACTCCCACGCCGGGGAGCTGTTTTTT	CASSPTDSHAGELFF
TRBV2	.	.	TRBJ1-6	TGTGCCAGCAGTGCCAAGACTTTTGATAATTCACCCCTCCACTTT	CASSAKTFDNSPLHF
TRBV19	.	.	TRBJ1-5	TGTGCCAGTAGTGCGGGGCAGGACAATCAGCCCCAGCATTTT	CASSAGQDNQPQHF
TRBV5-5	.	TRBD2	TRBJ2-2	TGTGCCAGCAGCTCTCTAGCGGGGGGTAACACCGGGGAGCTGTTTTTT	CASSSLAGGNTGELFF
TRBV30	.	TRBD1	TRBJ1-5	TGTGCCTGGAGTATGGGGCAGGGGGCGAGTCAGCCCCAGCATTTT	CAWSMGQGASQPQHF
TRBV18	few	.	TRBJ1-4	TGTGCCAGCTCACCAGCGAGCAACGGGTTTGCGCTGTTTTTT	CASSPASNGFALFF
TRBV10-3	many	.	TRBJ2-5	TGTGCCATCAGTGAGCGGGGAAGCCAAGAGACCCAGTACTTC	CAISERGSQETQYF
TRBV6-5	.	.	TRBJ1-1	TGTGCCAGCAGTTACGGCAGGGACACTGAAGCTTTCTTT	CASSYGRDTEAFF
TRBV18	.	TRBD1	TRBJ1-2	TGTGCCAGCTCACCCCAGGGGGTAGGGTATGGCTACACCTTC	CASSPQGVGYGYTF